The 3 T cell receptor beta chains below come from one sample, sequenced in a study of T-cell memory formation after mild COVID-19. MiXCR was run by TCRdb on the 5' RACE reads, yielding one entry per CDR3 protein. The sample has about 390,000 distinct CDR3 sequences, 16% seen once. Sequencing used PBMCs or a T cell subset sorted from them (not recorded which). The source is a man between 18 and 35 years old who had mild COVID-19 (a few samples of this study predate the infection). Cell type and time point are not known.

There are a few counts of this clonotype. This chain links TRBV29-1 with TRBJ2-7, with D perhaps matching TRBD1 (5 bases). Trimming removed 3 bases from V and 0 bases from J, with 15 bases in between. Germline loops: CDR1 SQVTM, CDR2 ANQGSEA. The CDR3 covers 15 residues. The CDR3 nucleotides read TGCAGCGTTGAGACAGTACGCCCCGACTCCTACGAGCAGTACTTC. It specifies CSVETVRPDSYEQYF.

The V gene is TRBV5-1, the J gene TRBJ1-1, with D tentatively TRBD1 (5 bases). The V end was cut by 0 bases, the J end by 4 bases, with 13 bases between. Germline CDR1 reads SGHRS; CDR2 reads YFSETQ. The CDR3 sequence is 15 residues long. CDR3 DNA sequence: TGCGCCAGCAGCTTGGGGACGGCGGGGCGCACTGAAGCTTTCTTT. It translates to CASSLGTAGRTEAFF.

This clonotype is judged large. The CDR3 sequence: CAISESRRFTEAFF. The CDR3 DNA reads TGTGCCATCAGTGAGTCACGGAGGTTCACTGAAGCTTTCTTT. The chain recombines TRBV10-3 with TRBJ1-1; D not resolved. This CDR3 spans 14 amino acids. CDR1 is ENHRY and CDR2 is SYGVKD in the germline V gene. Trimming left V 0 bases short and J 4 bases short, with 9 bases between.